The present T cell receptor beta chain was sequenced within a study of T cells after yellow fever vaccination. Trimming left V 7 bases short and J 4 bases short, with 15 bases between. Germline CDR1 is KGHDR and CDR2 is SFDVKD. There are 14 residues in the CDR3. Whole-study findings and limits: The secondary T-cell response peaked on day 5, not day 15, but was weaker.

TCRdb itself ran the 5' RACE reads through MiXCR, one entry per CDR3 protein. The sample consists of roughly 310,000 distinct CDR3 sequences, 8.7% of them appearing once. This clonotype was counted only a few times. Its antigen remains unknown. Sequenced material: PBMCs, taken on the day of the first yellow fever vaccination. V gene TRBV24-1 combines with J gene TRBJ2-5; tentatively, D is TRBD1 or TRBD2 (5 bases each). The clonotype originates from a man aged 18-30 years who received the YFV17D yellow fever vaccine. This CDR3 is CATRATGASETQYF. As DNA, the CDR3 is TGTGCCACCAGGGCCACCGGGGCGTCAGAGACCCAGTACTTC.